What follows are 10 T cell receptor beta chains derived from one specimen sequenced in a study of vaccination effects on CD4 cells after COVID-19 (dated by TCRdb to between 2022 and 2023). The library relied on the immunoSEQ multiplex PCR assay. TCRdb holds this immuneACCESS table with in-frame rearrangements only. Some clones are missing; in checked studies, unresolved V genes explain under half, and the rest has no known cause. This sample is represented by more than 35,000 clones; roughly 65% of them were singletons. The biggest ten clones account for about 31% of the sample. Their antigen targets remain unknown. In the ViraFEST assay, PBMC were stimulated with viral peptide pools, and TCR sequencing was then used to find antigen-specific CD4+ T cell clonotypes based on their expansion. After more than nine days of culture, CD4+ T cells were isolated with the EasySep CD4+ T cell isolation kit. PCR-confirmed SARS-CoV-2 infection had occurred in convalescent patients between March and December 2020, before the Alpha, Beta and Delta variants emerged in the United States.

This specimen consisted of CD4+ T cells from PBMCs cultured with a peptide pool, obtained before COVID-19 vaccination. All receptors derive from a human donor who had a prior SARS-CoV-2 infection.

This chain uses TRBV7-8 with TRBJ2-5, with 8 bases lining up with TRBD1. CDR3 size: 17 residues. CDR1 is SGHVS and CDR2 is FQNEAQ in the germline V gene. V was clipped by 2 bases and J by 1 base; unmatched bases: 9. Here the CDR3 DNA reads TGTGCCAGCAGCTTATTTATGGGGACAGGCATCCAAGAGACCCAGTACTTC. Its protein is CASSLFMGTGIQETQYF.

The CDR3 sequence is CASSLREGDTQYF. In DNA form, the CDR3 reads TGTGCCAGCAGCTTGCGGGAGGGAGATACGCAGTATTTT. The chain has TRBV7-3 and TRBJ2-3; 9 bases map to TRBD2. CDR1 SGHTA and CDR2 FQGTGA come from the germline V gene. The V and J ends lost 3 bases and 5 bases, in that order; junction bases with no gene match: 0. CDR3 length: 13 amino acids.

The V and J genes are TRBV11-2 and TRBJ2-7; 10 positions match TRBD2. This CDR3 is 17 amino acids long. V lost 2 bases, J lost 4 bases, and 11 bases stayed unmatched. The germline gives CDR1 SGHAT, CDR2 FQNNGV. The CDR3 DNA follows: TGTGCCAGCAGCTTATCTAGCGGGAGAATTGACCCGTACGAGCAGTACTTC. It translates to CASSLSSGRIDPYEQYF.

The rearrangement joins TRBV5-1 to TRBJ1-1; D might be TRBD1 (5 bases). The CDR3 is 16 residues long. The ends were cut back, 5 bases at V and 0 bases at J, with 17 bases in the middle. Germline CDR1 and CDR2: SGHRS and YFSETQ. DNA of the CDR3: TGCGCCAGCAGTCTCAGACGGGGCAGCATGAACACTGAAGCTTTCTTT. Its protein product is CASSLRRGSMNTEAFF.

The chain carries TRBV2 and TRBJ1-2; D is possibly TRBD1 (5 bases). Between the trimmed V and J ends, which lost 5 bases and 8 bases, there was a span of 18 bases. The CDR3 sequence is 14 residues long. Per the germline V gene, CDR1 is SNHLY and CDR2 is FYNNEI. CDR3 sequence: CASSPIVQGGGYTF. Written as DNA, the CDR3 is TGTGCCAGCAGTCCCATAGTTCAGGGCGGGGGCTACACCTTC.

J is TRBJ2-7 and V is TRBV13; 7 bases are a match to TRBD1. The CDR3 runs 13 residues. The V gene end was trimmed by 4 bases and the J gene end by 5 bases; junction bases not matched to a gene: 5. The germline CDR1 and CDR2 sequences are PRHDT and FYEKMQ (reference sequence). The CDR3 DNA follows: TGTGCCAGCAGCTCTAGGGGGCCCCACGAGCAGTACTTC. The encoded protein is CASSSRGPHEQYF.

The V and J genes are TRBV11-3 and TRBJ2-3, with 9 bases aligning to TRBD2. The trim removed 6 bases at V and 0 bases at J, leaving 10 bases unmatched. The germline gives CDR1 SGHNT, CDR2 YENEEA. The CDR3 has 17 amino acids. Here the CDR3 DNA reads TGTGCCAGCAGGACCGGGACTAGCCTACCTAGCACAGATACGCAGTATTTT. It encodes CASRTGTSLPSTDTQYF.

The chain carries TRBV20-1 and TRBJ2-7, with D perhaps given as TRBD1 or TRBD2 (6 bases each). Trimming removed 3 bases at V and 2 bases at J, with 14 bases between. Germline V gene sequence: CDR1 DFQATT, CDR2 SNEGSKA (reference sequence). The CDR3 loop spans 14 amino acids. The CDR3 loop is CSASPGGITYEQYF. CDR3 DNA sequence: TGCAGTGCTAGTCCCGGGGGCATCACCTACGAGCAGTACTTC.

CDR3 residues: CASSNRWDEQFF. CDR3 nucleotides: TGTGCCAGTAGCAATCGGTGGGATGAGCAGTTCTTC. V gene TRBV19 combines with J gene TRBJ2-1; D call uncertain. The CDR3 extends over 12 amino acids. V lost 6 bases and J lost 8, with 11 bases in between. The germline V gene has CDR1 LNHDA and CDR2 SQIVND (reference sequence).

DNA of the CDR3: TGTGCCAGTAGTATTGGTACTGGACGAGCGGGAGCCTACGAGCAGTACTTC. This sequence encodes CASSIGTGRAGAYEQYF. The chain recombines TRBV19 with TRBJ2-7; 8 bases agree with TRBD2. Germline V gives CDR1 LNHDA, CDR2 SQIVND (reference sequence). Trimming cost V 3 bases and J 2 bases; bases outside gene matches: 12. The CDR3 has 17 amino acids.